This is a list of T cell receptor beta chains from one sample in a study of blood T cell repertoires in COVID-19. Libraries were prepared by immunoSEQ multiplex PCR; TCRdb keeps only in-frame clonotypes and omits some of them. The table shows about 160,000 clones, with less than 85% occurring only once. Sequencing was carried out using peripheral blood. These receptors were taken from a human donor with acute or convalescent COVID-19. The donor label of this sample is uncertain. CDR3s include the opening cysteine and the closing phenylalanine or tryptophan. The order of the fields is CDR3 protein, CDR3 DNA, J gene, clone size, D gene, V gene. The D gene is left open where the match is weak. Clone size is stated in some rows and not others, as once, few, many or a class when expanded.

CDR3aa: CASSYSPSGGQETQYF
CDR3nt: TGTGCCAGCAGTTACTCGCCTAGCGGGGGGCAAGAGACCCAGTACTTC
j_gene: TRBJ2-5
abundance: NA
d_gene: TRBD2
v_gene: TRBV6-5

CDR3aa: CASSGIQGTHQPQHF
CDR3nt: TGCGCCAGCAGCGGTATACAGGGCACCCATCAGCCCCAGCATTTT
j_gene: TRBJ1-5
abundance: NA
d_gene: NA
v_gene: TRBV4-1

CDR3aa: CASSVEGAFTDTQYF
CDR3nt: TGTGCCAGCAGCGTAGAGGGGGCCTTCACAGATACGCAGTATTTT
j_gene: TRBJ2-3
abundance: NA
d_gene: TRBD1
v_gene: TRBV9

CDR3aa: CASRLAGGQSEAFF
CDR3nt: TGTGCAAGTCGCTTAGCCGGGGGACAGAGTGAAGCTTTCTTT
j_gene: TRBJ1-1
abundance: NA
d_gene: NA
v_gene: TRBV12-2

CDR3aa: CASSLSGSYNEQFF
CDR3nt: TGTGCCAGCAGCTTATCGGGCTCCTACAATGAGCAGTTCTTC
j_gene: TRBJ2-1
abundance: NA
d_gene: NA
v_gene: TRBV7-6

CDR3aa: CASSLLAGGPHEQYF
CDR3nt: TGCGCCAGCAGCCTTCTAGCGGGGGGGCCCCACGAGCAGTACTTC
j_gene: TRBJ2-7
abundance: NA
d_gene: TRBD2
v_gene: TRBV4-1

CDR3aa: CASSPPASSRGGDTIYF
CDR3nt: TGTGCCAGCTCACCACCGGCGTCATCCAGGGGAGGGGACACCATATATTTT
j_gene: TRBJ1-3
abundance: once
d_gene: NA
v_gene: TRBV18

CDR3aa: CASSGEVRSEQYF
CDR3nt: TGTGCCAGCAGCGGTGAGGTACGTTCGGAGCAGTACTTC
j_gene: TRBJ2-7
abundance: few
d_gene: NA
v_gene: TRBV9

CDR3aa: CASSRIGWGPYNEQFF
CDR3nt: TGTGCCAGCAGCCGAATCGGGTGGGGCCCTTACAATGAGCAGTTCTTC
j_gene: TRBJ2-1
abundance: NA
d_gene: NA
v_gene: TRBV27

CDR3aa: CASSDQQGAHNSPLHF
CDR3nt: TGTGCCAGCAGCGACCAACAGGGTGCGCATAATTCACCCCTCCACTTT
j_gene: TRBJ1-6
abundance: NA
d_gene: NA
v_gene: TRBV9

CDR3aa: CASRETGRTEAFF
CDR3nt: TGTGCCAGCAGAGAGACAGGGCGCACTGAAGCTTTCTTT
j_gene: TRBJ1-1
abundance: NA
d_gene: TRBD1
v_gene: TRBV6-5

CDR3aa: CASSHNRESSTGELFF
CDR3nt: TGTGCCAGCAGCCACAACAGGGAGTCGAGCACCGGGGAGCTGTTTTTT
j_gene: TRBJ2-2
abundance: NA
d_gene: NA
v_gene: TRBV7-6

CDR3aa: CAGGEHTNTEAFF
CDR3nt: TGTGCCGGGGGGGAACACACGAACACTGAAGCTTTCTTT
j_gene: TRBJ1-1
abundance: once
d_gene: NA
v_gene: TRBV6-5

CDR3aa: CASSQDRNLHF
CDR3nt: TGTGCCAGCAGCCAGGACAGGAACCTCCACTTT
j_gene: TRBJ1-6
abundance: NA
d_gene: TRBD1
v_gene: TRBV3-1/TRBV3-2

CDR3aa: CASSFRQGADTEAFF
CDR3nt: TGTGCCAGCAGCTTCCGACAGGGGGCGGACACTGAAGCTTTCTTT
j_gene: TRBJ1-1
abundance: few
d_gene: TRBD1
v_gene: TRBV5-6

CDR3aa: CASSQYHDSSGANVLTF
CDR3nt: TGTGCCAGCAGCCAATATCACGATAGCTCTGGGGCCAACGTCCTGACTTTC
j_gene: TRBJ2-6
abundance: NA
d_gene: NA
v_gene: TRBV4-2

CDR3aa: CASSDQGDTGELFF
CDR3nt: TGTGCCAGCAGTGACCAGGGGGACACCGGGGAGCTGTTTTTT
j_gene: TRBJ2-2
abundance: NA
d_gene: TRBD1
v_gene: TRBV6-4

CDR3aa: CSVVKTDATNEKLFF
CDR3nt: TGCAGCGTTGTAAAGACAGATGCAACTAATGAAAAACTGTTTTTT
j_gene: TRBJ1-4
abundance: NA
d_gene: NA
v_gene: TRBV29-1

CDR3aa: CAIAGDTDTQYF
CDR3nt: TGTGCCATCGCCGGGGACACAGATACGCAGTATTTT
j_gene: TRBJ2-3
abundance: NA
d_gene: NA
v_gene: TRBV10-3

CDR3aa: CASSQTGTGVGYTF
CDR3nt: TGCGCCAGCAGCCAAACCGGGACAGGGGTCGGCTACACCTTC
j_gene: TRBJ1-2
abundance: NA
d_gene: TRBD1
v_gene: TRBV4-1

CDR3aa: CAWSTGFYYGYTF
CDR3nt: TGTGCCTGGAGCACAGGGTTTTACTATGGCTACACCTTC
j_gene: TRBJ1-2
abundance: NA
d_gene: NA
v_gene: TRBV30

CDR3aa: CASSLERYSYEQYF
CDR3nt: TGTGCCAGCAGCTTAGAACGGTACTCCTACGAGCAGTACTTC
j_gene: TRBJ2-7
abundance: NA
d_gene: NA
v_gene: TRBV7-8

CDR3aa: CAWTGGGDTQYF
CDR3nt: TGTGCCTGGACCGGGGGGGGAGATACGCAGTATTTT
j_gene: TRBJ2-3
abundance: NA
d_gene: TRBD2
v_gene: TRBV30

CDR3aa: CASSEARRGQPQHF
CDR3nt: TGTGCCAGCAGTGAAGCGCGGCGGGGTCAGCCCCAGCATTTT
j_gene: TRBJ1-5
abundance: once
d_gene: NA
v_gene: TRBV2

CDR3aa: CASSRRISGVYGYTF
CDR3nt: TGTGCCAGTAGCCGGCGGATTTCGGGGGTCTATGGCTACACCTTC
j_gene: TRBJ1-2
abundance: NA
d_gene: NA
v_gene: TRBV19

CDR3aa: CASSPKVGGGASDTQYF
CDR3nt: TGTGCCAGCAGCCCGAAGGTGGGCGGGGGGGCCTCCGATACGCAGTATTTT
j_gene: TRBJ2-3
abundance: once
d_gene: TRBD2
v_gene: TRBV7-2

CDR3aa: CASSYHDRQNTEAFF
CDR3nt: TGTGCCAGCAGTTACCACGACAGGCAGAACACTGAAGCTTTCTTT
j_gene: TRBJ1-1
abundance: NA
d_gene: NA
v_gene: TRBV6-2/TRBV6-3

CDR3aa: CASSLLQGAYEQYF
CDR3nt: TGTGCCAGCAGCTTACTGCAGGGGGCCTACGAGCAGTACTTC
j_gene: TRBJ2-7
abundance: NA
d_gene: TRBD1
v_gene: TRBV13

CDR3aa: CASSTGGPRANVLTF
CDR3nt: TGTGCCAGCAGTACAGGTGGCCCCAGGGCCAACGTCCTGACTTTC
j_gene: TRBJ2-6
abundance: NA
d_gene: NA
v_gene: TRBV9

CDR3aa: CASSLMRGQPQHF
CDR3nt: TGTGCCAGCAGCTTAATGCGAGGGCAGCCCCAGCATTTT
j_gene: TRBJ1-5
abundance: NA
d_gene: NA
v_gene: TRBV7-8

CDR3aa: CASSTGQGDTEAFF
CDR3nt: TGTGCCAGCAGCACGGGACAGGGAGACACTGAAGCTTTCTTT
j_gene: TRBJ1-1
abundance: NA
d_gene: TRBD1
v_gene: TRBV5-4

CDR3aa: CASRDRGWNTEAFF
CDR3nt: TGTGCCAGCCGAGACAGGGGGTGGAACACTGAAGCTTTCTTT
j_gene: TRBJ1-1
abundance: NA
d_gene: TRBD1
v_gene: TRBV6-5